A single sample gave rise to the 27 T cell receptor beta chains below, sequenced in a study of blood T cell repertoires in COVID-19. Method: immunoSEQ multiplex PCR; TCRdb's copy keeps in-frame clones and lacks some. The repertoire includes about 130,000 clones, around 81% of them detected once, and about a tenth sits in the top ten. The sequencing input was peripheral blood. All receptors derive from a human donor in a cohort sampled during active COVID-19.

The chain links TRBV30 to TRBJ1-1; 8 positions match TRBD1. Germline V CDR1 and CDR2: GTSNPN, SVGIG (reference sequence). The CDR3 contains 13 residues. Unmatched junction bases numbered 5, after V lost 5 bases and J lost 3 bases. In DNA, the CDR3 is TGTGCCTGGGGCCCAGGGGGCGACACTGAAGCTTTCTTT. Translation gives CAWGPGGDTEAFF.

This clone was observed a few times. The chain links TRBV5-1 to TRBJ2-6; TRBD1 aligns across 7 bases. The germline gives CDR1 SGHRS, CDR2 YFSETQ. The V and J ends lost 5 bases and 0 bases, in that order; junction bases with no gene match: 11. CDR3 length: 18 amino acids. The CDR3 loop reads CASSKGTEILSGANVLTF. The CDR3 bases are TGCGCCAGCAGTAAGGGGACAGAGATCCTCTCTGGGGCCAACGTCCTGACTTTC.

The chain employs TRBV5-6 and TRBJ2-5; TRBD1 aligns across 10 bases. Germline V gives CDR1 SGHDT, CDR2 YYEEEE. The CDR3 covers 15 residues. Trimming cost V 5 bases and J 4 bases; bases outside gene matches: 8. In DNA, the CDR3 is TGTGCCAGCAGTTCGGACAGGGGGTTCTCAGAGACCCAGTACTTC. Translating it yields CASSSDRGFSETQYF. The variable domain in full, with the rest retrieved from reference TRBV5-6 and TRBJ2-5, is DAGVTQSPTHLIKTRGQQVTLRCSPKSGHDTVSWYQQALGQGPQFIFQYYEEEERQRGNFPDRFSGHQFPNYSSELNVNALLLGDSALYLCASSSDRGFSETQYFGPGTRLLVL.

The V call is TRBV28, the J call TRBJ1-4, with D possibly being TRBD1 (6 bases). V was cut by 1 base and J by 2 bases, with 8 bases left in between. Germline CDR1 and CDR2: MDHEN and SYDVKM. The CDR3 consists of 15 residues. The CDR3 nucleotides are TGTGCCAGCAGTTTATTACAGGGCACTAATGAAAAACTGTTTTTT. This encodes CASSLLQGTNEKLFF.

The V and J genes are TRBV12-2 and TRBJ2-7; TRBD1 was called by the table and not checked on the DNA. TRBV12-2 counts as a pseudogene. This CDR3 spans 17 amino acids. The CDR3, as DNA: TGTGCAAGTCGCTCCGGTGGAAACCGACAGGGGATCTACGAGCAGTACTTC. Protein sequence: CASRSGGNRQGIYEQYF.

This clone was picked up a small number of times. V gene TRBV6-1 combines with J gene TRBJ1-2; perhaps TRBD1 as D (6 bases). V was pared by 2 bases and J by 8 bases, with 15 bases between. CDR1 and CDR2 from the germline V gene are MNHNS and SASEGT. This CDR3 contains 14 residues. The chain's CDR3 is CASSETTGLGGYTF. DNA of the CDR3: TGTGCCAGCAGTGAAACAACAGGGCTGGGAGGCTACACCTTC.

The chain employs TRBV11-1 and TRBJ1-1; 9 nucleotides line up with TRBD1. Germline V CDR1 and CDR2: SGHAT, FQDESV (reference sequence). The length of the CDR3 is 14 residues. The ends lost 7 bases at V and 7 bases at J; junction bases unmatched: 10. The CDR3 sequence: CASILRDRAGEAFF. CDR3 DNA: TGTGCCAGCATCCTCCGGGACAGGGCCGGTGAAGCTTTCTTT. Filled out from reference TRBV11-1 and TRBJ1-1, the complete variable domain reads EAEVAQSPRYKITEKSQAVAFWCDPISGHATLYWYRQILGQGPELLVQFQDESVVDDSQLPKDRFSAERLKGVDSTLKIQPAELGDSAMYLCASILRDRAGEAFFGQGTRLTVV.

The chain is built from TRBV11-2 and TRBJ2-3; weak D call: TRBD2 (5 bases). The CDR3 sequence is 12 residues long. Germline-derived CDR1 and CDR2 are SGHAT and FQNNGV. V lost 1 base to trimming and J lost 8 bases, with 7 bases between them. CDR3 nucleotide sequence: TGTGCCAGCAGCTTAGCGGGGTCTACGCAGTATTTT. It codes for CASSLAGSTQYF.

The V and J genes are TRBV6-5 and TRBJ1-2; D remains ambiguous. Germline V gene data show CDR1 as MNHEY and CDR2 as SVGAGI. CDR3 length: 13 amino acids. V lost 6 bases, J lost 5 bases, and 13 bases lay in between. The CDR3 sequence is CASRFDKQYGYTF. The DNA of the CDR3 is TGTGCCAGCAGGTTTGACAAACAGTATGGCTACACCTTC.

This sequence joins TRBV6-1 and TRBJ1-6; 7 bases map to TRBD1. The CDR3 has 15 amino acids. Germline V gene data show CDR1 as MNHNS and CDR2 as SASEGT. Trimming cost V 1 base and J 9 bases; bases outside gene matches: 6. CDR3 residues: CASSEVGRGVSPLHF. For the CDR3, the DNA is TGTGCCAGCAGTGAAGTCGGCAGGGGGGTTTCACCCCTCCACTTT.

This clone was found a few times. The chain has TRBV10-1 and TRBJ1-1, with TRBD1 identical over 7 bases. V was pared by 4 bases and J by 4 bases, with 3 bases of the junction left unmatched. This CDR3 contains 13 residues. Germline CDR1 and CDR2: WNHNN and SYGVQD (reference sequence). In DNA, the CDR3 is TGCGCCAGCAGTGTTGGGGACAGCACTGAAGCTTTCTTT. It yields the protein CASSVGDSTEAFF.

The table lists this clone with many counts. The chain uses TRBV6-1 and TRBJ2-1; D is possibly TRBD2 (5 bases). Trimming took 3 bases from V and 7 from J, leaving 16 bases between them. There are 15 residues in the CDR3. Germline CDR1 MNHNS, CDR2 SASEGT. The CDR3 DNA reads TGTGCCAGCAGTGAGTCGATGGCGGGTGGTAATGAGCAGTTCTTC. As protein: CASSESMAGGNEQFF.

The gene calls are TRBV11-2 and TRBJ2-7; 9 bases line up with TRBD2. This CDR3 is built from 15 residues. Germline-derived CDR1 and CDR2 are SGHAT and FQNNGV. With V trimmed by 5 bases and J by 3 bases, 8 bases remained unmatched. In DNA, the CDR3 is TGTGCCAGCAGCCCGAGGGGCGGGGGGGGCTACGAGCAGTACTTC. Its protein product is CASSPRGGGGYEQYF.

The CDR3 nucleotides read TGTGCCAGCAGCCTAGCGGGGGGCCAAGAGACCCAGTACTTC. Amino acids: CASSLAGGQETQYF. The chain has TRBV28 and TRBJ2-5; 11 bases are a match to TRBD2. J lost 1 base, V lost 6 bases, and 1 base had no gene match. Germline CDR1 and CDR2: MDHEN and SYDVKM. The CDR3 runs to 14 residues.

The chain uses TRBV6-6 and TRBJ2-7; tentatively, D is TRBD2 (5 bases). Deletions cut 8 bases from V and 1 base from J, with 12 bases between. Germline lookup yields CDR1 MNHNY and CDR2 SVGAGI (reference sequence). There are 13 residues in the CDR3. The CDR3, as DNA: TGTGCCAGCGCCGCGAGGGCTTCCTACGAGCAGTACTTC. Translating gives CASAARASYEQYF.

This clone was seen at least ten times. CDR3 coding DNA: TGTGCCAGCAGCCCTCGACAGGGGGCCTCCTACGAGCAGTACTTC. Its protein is CASSPRQGASYEQYF. The chain recombines TRBV21-1 with TRBJ2-7; the table gives TRBD1 as D, unverified against the DNA. TRBV21-1 is classified as a pseudogene. The CDR3 totals 15 residues.

The V call is TRBV6-5, the J call TRBJ2-3; D perhaps matches TRBD2 (7 bases). Trimming shortened V by 0 bases and J by 4 bases, and 14 bases separated the two germline ends. The length of the CDR3 is 16 residues. Germline V gene lookup returns CDR1 MNHEY and CDR2 SVGAGI. This CDR3 reads CASSYSGGRDSDTQYF. DNA for the CDR3: TGTGCCAGCAGTTACTCGGGGGGGCGGGATTCAGATACGCAGTATTTT.

The CDR3 DNA sequence: TGCGCCAGCAGCCAAGATAGCGTTGCGCCCGGGGAGCTGTTTTTT. This codes for CASSQDSVAPGELFF. This sequence joins TRBV4-1 and TRBJ2-2; TRBD2 might be the D (5 bases). Deletions cut 0 bases from V and 6 bases from J, with 11 bases between. The germline CDR1 and CDR2 sequences are MGHRA and YSYEKL. The CDR3 has 15 residues.

The V call is TRBV7-8, the J call TRBJ1-5; 10 positions match TRBD1. Germline V lookup: CDR1 SGHVS, CDR2 FQNEAQ. This CDR3 spans 14 amino acids. After removal of 4 bases from V and 7 bases from J, the junction contained 4 bases not matched to a gene. CDR3: CASSWDRGRQPQHF. CDR3 DNA: TGTGCCAGCAGCTGGGACAGGGGCCGGCAGCCCCAGCATTTT.

The sample holds many counts of this clone. This chain uses TRBV5-1 with TRBJ2-7; TRBD1 matches at 10 bases. The CDR3 has 15 amino acids. Germline CDR1 and CDR2: SGHRS and YFSETQ. The ends lost 4 bases at V and 2 bases at J; junction bases unmatched: 6. CDR3 DNA sequence: TGCGCCAGCAGCCTCGGGACAGGGGAAACCTACGAGCAGTACTTC. Encoded protein: CASSLGTGETYEQYF.

This clone showed up just a few times. This chain links TRBV6-6 with TRBJ2-7; 15 bases are shared with TRBD2. The length of the CDR3 is 16 residues. Trimming at V came to 6 bases and at J to 5 bases, leaving 8 bases not matched to a gene. CDR1 is MNHNY and CDR2 is SVGAGI in the germline V gene (reference sequence). The CDR3 spells CASSTGTSGGRDEQYF. The CDR3 DNA reads as TGTGCCAGCAGCACCGGGACTAGCGGGGGGCGCGACGAGCAGTACTTC.

The CDR3 here is CASNPPGLARADTQYF. The CDR3 bases are TGTGCCAGCAACCCCCCGGGACTAGCGAGAGCAGATACGCAGTATTTT. The chain joins TRBV27 to TRBJ2-3; TRBD2 matches at 10 bases. The CDR3 is 16 residues long. V lost 7 bases, J lost 4 bases, and 11 bases stayed unmatched. Germline V CDR1 and CDR2: MNHEY, SMNVEV (reference sequence).

This rearrangement joins TRBV6-5 to TRBJ2-7; no reliable D call. Trimming cost V 7 bases and J 4 bases, with 8 bases left between them. This CDR3 has 11 residues. CDR1 is MNHEY, CDR2 SVGAGI, per germline. The CDR3 DNA is TGTGCCAGCAACTCCCAATACGAGCAGTACTTC. Amino acids: CASNSQYEQYF.

This clone has just a few counts. V usage is TRBV6-6 and J usage is TRBJ1-1; D remains unclear. Germline V lookup: CDR1 MNHNY, CDR2 SVGAGI (reference sequence). V shed 7 bases and J shed 0 bases, with 9 bases lying between them. This CDR3 has 13 amino acids. CDR3 sequence (DNA): TGTGCCAGCATGCGGCAAATGAACACTGAAGCTTTCTTT. As protein: CASMRQMNTEAFF.

The chain is built from TRBV29-1 and TRBJ2-7; 9 bases fit TRBD1. The J segment lost 1 base and the V segment lost 7 bases, leaving 2 bases of the junction unmatched. Per germline, CDR1 SQVTM and CDR2 ANQGSEA. CDR3 length equals 12 residues. In DNA form, the CDR3 reads TGCAGCGGCGACAGGGGGTCCTACGAGCAGTACTTC. Translated: CSGDRGSYEQYF.

The V gene is TRBV2, the J gene TRBJ1-6, with D unclear. Germline CDR1 SNHLY, CDR2 FYNNEI. V shed 5 bases and J shed 9 bases, with 8 bases lying between them. The length of the CDR3 is 12 residues. CDR3 loop: CASSQGPSPLHF. The CDR3 DNA follows: TGTGCCAGCAGTCAAGGGCCTTCACCCCTCCACTTT. The complete variable domain, with remaining parts taken from reference TRBV2 and TRBJ1-6, reads EPEVTQTPSHQVTQMGQEVILRCVPISNHLYFYWYRQILGQKVEFLVSFYNNEISEKSEIFDDQFSVERPDGSNFTLKIRSTKLEDSAMYFCASSQGPSPLHFGNGTRLTVT.

This CDR3 is CASRQTRDNPGNIQYF. CDR3 DNA: TGTGCCAGTAGACAAACCCGGGACAATCCGGGGAACATTCAGTACTTC. The chain is built from TRBV19 and TRBJ2-4, with D possibly being TRBD1 (6 bases). Germline loops: CDR1 LNHDA, CDR2 SQIVND (reference sequence). This CDR3 spans 16 amino acids. Deletions cut 6 bases from V and 7 bases from J, with 22 bases between.